This T cell receptor (beta chain) was recovered during a study of human T cells and chemical hapten exposure. Turning to the study itself: The use of 2% DPC on about 2 cm by about 2 cm of upper inner arm skin constituted sensitization.

CDR1 SGHNT and CDR2 YYREEE come from the germline V gene (reference sequence). The CDR3 has 13 amino acids, counting both end residues. As to time point: patch test 3, about 24 weeks after DPC sensitization. Stated treatment: therapeutic diphenylcyclopropenone sensitization with weekly scalp DPC. This clonotype was counted many times. It is unclear where the CDR3 begins or ends on the DNA, so no DNA is shown, and the CDR3 is as TCRdb lists it. The library labeled individual cDNA molecules by adding unique molecular identifiers to them. TCRdb ran MiXCR on the RACE reads and lists one entry per CDR3 protein. The table shows about 84,000 distinct CDR3 sequences, with 10% to 14% occurring only once.

The V call is TRBV5-4, the J call TRBJ2-1; TRBD2, the table's D call, was not compared with the DNA. The receptor comes from a woman aged 50 to 60 with alopecia areata. Some clones in this sample may be carry-over from other donors' samples. The sequencing here drew on whole blood, taken in connection with sensitization to the hapten diphenylcyclopropenone (DPC). The CDR3 sequence is CASSLVASGALIF.